These 23 T cell receptor beta chains were all obtained from the same sample, sequenced in a study of CD8+CD57+ T cells in acquired aplastic anemia. Researchers used genomic DNA as the template to profile TCR beta VDJ and CDR3. TCRdb itself ran the reads through MiXCR, one entry per CDR3 protein. Of hundreds of thousands of distinct CDR3 sequences in the sample, 55% to 60% were seen once. Sequenced sample: sorted CD4+, CD8+, or CD8+CD57+ T cells (not recorded which) from PBMCs. These receptors came from a human donor with severe aplastic anemia or a healthy control (not recorded which).

The V call is TRBV20-1, the J call TRBJ1-1, with a possible D match to TRBD1 (6 bases). Trimming removed 1 base at V and 5 bases at J, with 8 bases between. The CDR3 covers 12 residues. Germline CDR1 is DFQATT and CDR2 is SNEGSKA (reference sequence). The CDR3 loop reads CSARAGETEAFF. The CDR3 DNA reads as TGCAGTGCTAGAGCAGGGGAAACTGAAGCTTTCTTT.

The V and J genes are TRBV10-3 and TRBJ1-1; TRBD1 is a possible D gene (6 bases). The germline CDR1 and CDR2 sequences are ENHRY and SYGVKD. The CDR3 has 17 residues. Deletions cut 6 bases from V and 0 bases from J, with 20 bases between. This CDR3 is CAISPRTVSFLNTEAFF. The CDR3 DNA reads TGTGCCATCAGCCCCCGGACAGTCTCATTCCTGAACACTGAAGCTTTCTTT.

The chain employs TRBV6-1 and TRBJ1-5, with TRBD1 matching over 7 bases. Germline V gene lookup returns CDR1 MNHNS and CDR2 SASEGT. Trimming at V came to 6 bases and at J to 5 bases, leaving 7 bases not matched to a gene. The CDR3 extends over 14 amino acids. CDR3 amino acids: CASRRVGQDQPQHF. The DNA of the CDR3 is TGTGCCAGCAGGAGGGTCGGACAGGATCAGCCCCAGCATTTT.

The chain employs TRBV20-1 and TRBJ2-7, with unresolved D. Germline loops: CDR1 DFQATT, CDR2 SNEGSKA (reference sequence). With 0 bases removed from V and 3 bases from J, the gap between germline ends came to 12 bases. The CDR3 consists of 14 residues. Here the CDR3 reads CSARDRSGYYEQYF. In nucleotides, the CDR3 is TGCAGTGCTAGAGATCGGTCAGGATACTACGAGCAGTACTTC.

The sample holds many counts of this clonotype. The chain is built from TRBV7-8 and TRBJ2-7; 7 bases align to TRBD1. The germline V gene has CDR1 SGHVS and CDR2 FQNEAQ. The V and J ends lost 5 bases and 4 bases, in that order; junction bases with no gene match: 5. The CDR3 is made up of 13 amino acids. The chain's CDR3 is CASSRTGTYEQYF. CDR3 coding DNA: TGTGCCAGCAGCCGGACAGGCACTTACGAGCAGTACTTC.

This clonotype was recorded once. The V and J genes are TRBV7-3 and TRBJ2-3, with 13 bases that match TRBD2. Germline CDR1 and CDR2: SGHTA and FQGTGA. CDR3 length equals 16 residues. The J segment lost 3 bases and the V segment lost 5 bases, leaving 5 bases of the junction unmatched. This chain's CDR3 is CASSLLLAGGTDTQYF. The CDR3 nucleotides read TGTGCCAGCAGCCTGTTACTAGCGGGAGGGACAGATACGCAGTATTTT.

The V call is TRBV7-9, the J call TRBJ2-1; D unclear. The CDR3 extends over 12 amino acids. CDR1 and CDR2 from the germline V gene are SEHNR and FQNEAQ (reference sequence). Trimming cost V 2 bases and J 6 bases, with 5 bases left between them. The CDR3 region is CASSLQVNEQFF. CDR3 coding DNA: TGTGCCAGCAGCTTACAAGTCAATGAGCAGTTCTTC. The variable domain in full, with the rest retrieved from reference TRBV7-9 and TRBJ2-1, is DTGVSQNPRHKITKRGQNVTFRCDPISEHNRLYWYRQTLGQGPEFLTYFQNEAQLEKSRLLSDRFSAERPKGSFSTLEIQRTEQGDSAMYLCASSLQVNEQFFGPGTRLTVL.

The chain links TRBV2 to TRBJ2-5; 10 bases are shared with TRBD1. Germline assignment: CDR1 SNHLY and CDR2 FYNNEI. V lost 7 bases, J lost 11 bases, and 10 bases stayed unmatched. This CDR3 is built from 13 residues. In DNA, the CDR3 is TGTGCCAGCATGCCCGGGACAGGGGTGACACAGTACTTC. This codes for CASMPGTGVTQYF.

This clonotype was counted a few times. This chain connects TRBV10-1 to TRBJ2-7; 14 bases are a match to TRBD2. V shed 2 bases, J shed 6 bases, and the junction held 6 bases outside the gene matches. The CDR3 covers 16 residues. Germline CDR1 reads WNHNN; CDR2 reads SYGVQD (reference sequence). The CDR3 protein is CASSERGTSGSPEQYF. The CDR3 DNA follows: TGCGCCAGCAGTGAGAGGGGGACTAGCGGGAGTCCCGAGCAGTACTTC.

This chain connects TRBV29-1 to TRBJ2-2; 8 nucleotides line up with TRBD1. The V and J ends lost 5 bases and 4 bases, in that order; junction bases with no gene match: 6. Germline CDR1 is SQVTM and CDR2 is ANQGSEA. The CDR3 spans 14 residues. CDR3 DNA sequence: TGCAGCGTTAATCAGGGGGCGGTCACCGGGGAGCTGTTTTTT. It specifies CSVNQGAVTGELFF.

CDR3 amino acids: CSSLAGGNNEQFF. As DNA, the CDR3 is TGCAGTTCACTAGCGGGGGGAAACAATGAGCAGTTCTTC. This sequence joins TRBV20-1 and TRBJ2-1; TRBD2 aligns across 12 bases. The germline gives CDR1 DFQATT, CDR2 SNEGSKA (reference sequence). Unmatched junction bases numbered 4, after V lost 8 bases and J lost 5 bases. This CDR3 is 13 amino acids long.

This chain connects TRBV29-1 to TRBJ2-1; 10 bases line up with TRBD2. V lost 3 bases and J lost 2; bases outside the gene matches: 7. The CDR3 is made up of 16 amino acids. Germline CDR1 SQVTM, CDR2 ANQGSEA. The CDR3 bases are TGCAGCGTTGACGAGGGACTAGCGATCACCTACAATGAGCAGTTCTTC. This gives the protein CSVDEGLAITYNEQFF.

The chain recombines TRBV19 with TRBJ2-1; 10 positions match TRBD2. Germline lookup yields CDR1 LNHDA and CDR2 SQIVND (reference sequence). The J segment lost 0 bases and the V segment lost 5 bases, leaving 4 bases of the junction unmatched. The CDR3 is 16 residues long. CDR3 sequence reads: CASSVTSGISYNEQFF. CDR3 nucleotides: TGTGCCAGTAGTGTAACTAGCGGGATCTCCTACAATGAGCAGTTCTTC.

Turning to this clonotype: No conserved phenylalanine or tryptophan ends this CDR3, so it is likely a read error. It is unclear where the CDR3 begins or ends on the DNA, so no DNA is shown, and the CDR3 is as TCRdb lists it. This rearrangement joins TRBV6-5 to TRBJ1-3; TRBD1 is the table's D call, not checked against the DNA. The CDR3 region is 8 residues in length, termini included. Germline V CDR1 and CDR2: MNHEY, SVGAGI. This CDR3 reads CASSYSGR.

In its sample, this clonotype was seen many times. The V call is TRBV27, the J call TRBJ1-6; no firm D call. V lost 4 bases and J lost 10, with 8 bases in between. CDR1 is MNHEY, CDR2 SMNVEV, per germline (reference sequence). This CDR3 is 12 amino acids long. The CDR3 loop reads CASSSVGSPLHF. The CDR3, as DNA: TGTGCCAGCAGTTCTGTGGGGTCACCCCTCCACTTT.

The chain employs TRBV6-4 and TRBJ2-6, with D tentatively TRBD1 (5 bases). The CDR3 contains 15 residues. V lost 2 bases and J 0 bases, leaving 5 bases between the germline ends. Germline-derived CDR1 and CDR2 are MRHNA and SNTAGT. The CDR3: CASSDQGSGANVLTF. CDR3 nucleotide sequence: TGTGCCAGCAGTGACCAGGGCTCTGGGGCCAACGTCCTGACTTTC.

This sequence joins TRBV10-3 and TRBJ2-1, with TRBD2 identical over 11 bases. The germline gives CDR1 ENHRY, CDR2 SYGVKD. The length of the CDR3 is 16 residues. Trimming cost V 10 bases and J 6 bases; bases outside gene matches: 14. DNA for the CDR3: TGTGCCACATCGAGGGATAGCGGGGGGGCCTTCAATGAGCAGTTCTTC. Amino acid sequence: CATSRDSGGAFNEQFF.

This clonotype came up a few times. The chain employs TRBV20-1 and TRBJ2-1; a weak D match, TRBD1 (6 bases). CDR3 length: 15 residues. Trimming cost V 3 bases and J 2 bases, with 14 bases left between them. Germline V lookup: CDR1 DFQATT, CDR2 SNEGSKA (reference sequence). CDR3 in DNA: TGCAGTGCTAGTCACACAGGGATCCCCTACAATGAGCAGTTCTTC. It codes for CSASHTGIPYNEQFF.

This clonotype has a handful of counts. This chain joins TRBV10-3 and TRBJ2-2, with 8 bases aligning to TRBD2. Germline V gives CDR1 ENHRY, CDR2 SYGVKD. Unmatched junction bases numbered 2, after V lost 7 bases and J lost 4 bases. This CDR3 is built from 13 residues. The CDR3 DNA follows: TGTGCCATCACACGGGAGGGCACCGGGGAGCTGTTTTTT. Its translation: CAITREGTGELFF.

This clonotype was detected only a few times. The chain couples TRBV20-1 to TRBJ2-7, with TRBD1 matching 8 bases. This CDR3 region has 14 residues. Germline lookup yields CDR1 DFQATT and CDR2 SNEGSKA (reference sequence). V gave up 6 bases and J gave up 2 bases; unmatched junction bases: 9. CDR3 sequence: CSATQTGVAYEQYF. The CDR3 DNA reads as TGCAGTGCCACCCAGACAGGGGTCGCCTACGAGCAGTACTTC.

This clonotype was observed a handful of times. The CDR3 DNA follows: TGTGCCAGCAGTTTCTCCGGGACTAGCGGTTTCACAGATACGCAGTATTTT. This sequence encodes CASSFSGTSGFTDTQYF. V is TRBV28 and J is TRBJ2-3, with 11 bases that match TRBD2. CDR1 and CDR2 (germline): MDHEN, SYDVKM. J was trimmed by 2 bases and V by 3 bases; bases with no gene match: 7. The CDR3 loop spans 17 amino acids.

This chain uses TRBV2 with TRBJ2-1; unclear D gene. Trimming shortened V by 2 bases and J by 5 bases, and 4 bases separated the two germline ends. In germline, CDR1 is SNHLY, CDR2 FYNNEI. The CDR3 covers 12 residues. The DNA for the CDR3 is TGTGCCAGCAGTGAAAGTAACAATGAGCAGTTCTTC. It translates to CASSESNNEQFF. Combining the CDR3 with reference TRBV2 and TRBJ2-1 gives the whole variable domain EPEVTQTPSHQVTQMGQEVILRCVPISNHLYFYWYRQILGQKVEFLVSFYNNEISEKSEIFDDQFSVERPDGSNFTLKIRSTKLEDSAMYFCASSESNNEQFFGPGTRLTVL.

Notes on this clonotype: The junction and the germline gene differ at one end; a read error may be behind it. For the CDR3, the DNA is TGTGCCAGCAGAACCGACCCGAACACTGAAGCTTTCTTT. As protein: CASRTDPNTEAFF. The chain couples TRBV4-1 to TRBJ1-1; D is unclear. Germline V lookup: CDR1 MGHRA, CDR2 YSYEKL. This CDR3 spans 13 amino acids.